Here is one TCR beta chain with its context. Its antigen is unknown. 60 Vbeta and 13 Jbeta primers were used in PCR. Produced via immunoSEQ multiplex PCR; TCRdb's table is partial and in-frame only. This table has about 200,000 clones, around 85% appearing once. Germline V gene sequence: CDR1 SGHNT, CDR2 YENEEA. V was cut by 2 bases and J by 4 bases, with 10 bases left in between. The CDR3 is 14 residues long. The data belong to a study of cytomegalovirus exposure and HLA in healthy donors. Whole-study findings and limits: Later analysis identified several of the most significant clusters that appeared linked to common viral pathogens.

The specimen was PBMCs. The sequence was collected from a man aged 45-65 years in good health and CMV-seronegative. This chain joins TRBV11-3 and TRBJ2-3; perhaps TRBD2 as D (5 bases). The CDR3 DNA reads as TGTGCCAGCAGCTTAACTAGAAGTTCAGATACGCAGTATTTT. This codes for CASSLTRSSDTQYF.